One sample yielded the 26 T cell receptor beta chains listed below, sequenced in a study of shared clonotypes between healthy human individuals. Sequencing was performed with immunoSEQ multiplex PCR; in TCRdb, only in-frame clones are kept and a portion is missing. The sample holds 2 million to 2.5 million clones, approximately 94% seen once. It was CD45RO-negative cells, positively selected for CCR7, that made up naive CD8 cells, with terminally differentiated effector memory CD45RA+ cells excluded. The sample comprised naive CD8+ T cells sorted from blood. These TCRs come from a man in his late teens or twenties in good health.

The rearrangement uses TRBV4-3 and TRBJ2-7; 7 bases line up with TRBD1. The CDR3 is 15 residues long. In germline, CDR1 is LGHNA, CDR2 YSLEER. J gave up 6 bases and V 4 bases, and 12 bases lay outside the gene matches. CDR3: CASSRERQGAGEQYF. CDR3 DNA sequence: TGCGCCAGCAGCCGGGAGAGACAGGGCGCGGGCGAGCAGTACTTC.

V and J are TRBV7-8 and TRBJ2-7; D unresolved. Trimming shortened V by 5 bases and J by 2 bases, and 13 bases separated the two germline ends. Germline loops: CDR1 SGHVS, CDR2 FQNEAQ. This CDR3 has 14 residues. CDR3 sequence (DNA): TGTGCCAGCAGCCTCGCCCTACCCCCCTACGAGCAGTACTTC. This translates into CASSLALPPYEQYF.

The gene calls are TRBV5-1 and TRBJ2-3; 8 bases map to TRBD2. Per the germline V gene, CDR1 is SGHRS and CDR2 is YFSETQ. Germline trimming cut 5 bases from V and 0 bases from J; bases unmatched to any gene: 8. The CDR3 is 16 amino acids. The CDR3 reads CASRQTSGLSTDTQYF. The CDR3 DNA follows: TGCGCCAGCAGACAAACTAGCGGCCTAAGCACAGATACGCAGTATTTT.

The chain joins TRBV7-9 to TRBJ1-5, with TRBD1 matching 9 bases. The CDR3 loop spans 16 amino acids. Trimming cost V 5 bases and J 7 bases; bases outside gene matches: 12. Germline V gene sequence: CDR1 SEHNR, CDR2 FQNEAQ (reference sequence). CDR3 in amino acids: CASSPPEGQGGQPQHF. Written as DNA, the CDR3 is TGTGCCAGCAGCCCCCCAGAGGGACAGGGAGGCCAGCCCCAGCATTTT.

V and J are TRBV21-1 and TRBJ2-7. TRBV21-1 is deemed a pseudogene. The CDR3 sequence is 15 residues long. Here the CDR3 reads CASSKDTAPTGEQYF. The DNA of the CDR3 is TGTGCCAGCAGCAAAGATACAGCGCCTACGGGTGAGCAGTACTTC.

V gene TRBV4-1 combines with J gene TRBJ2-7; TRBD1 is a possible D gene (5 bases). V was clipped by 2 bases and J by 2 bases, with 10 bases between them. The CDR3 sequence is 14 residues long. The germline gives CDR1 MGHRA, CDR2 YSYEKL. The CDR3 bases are TGCGCCAGCAGCCAAACAGGAATTCCCTACGAGCAGTACTTC. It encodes CASSQTGIPYEQYF.

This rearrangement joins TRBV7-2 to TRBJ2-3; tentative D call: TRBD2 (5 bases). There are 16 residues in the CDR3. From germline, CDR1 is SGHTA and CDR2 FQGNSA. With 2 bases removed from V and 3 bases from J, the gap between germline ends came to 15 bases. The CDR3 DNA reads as TGTGCCAGCAGCTTACCTACTTATGGGAGTACAGATACGCAGTATTTT. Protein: CASSLPTYGSTDTQYF.

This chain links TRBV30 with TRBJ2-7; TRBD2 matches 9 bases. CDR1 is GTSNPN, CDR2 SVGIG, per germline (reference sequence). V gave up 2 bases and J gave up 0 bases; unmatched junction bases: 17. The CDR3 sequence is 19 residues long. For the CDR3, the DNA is TGTGCCTGGAGTCTGGGGCTAGCGGGGTGGGGTACACCCTCCTACGAGCAGTACTTC. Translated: CAWSLGLAGWGTPSYEQYF.

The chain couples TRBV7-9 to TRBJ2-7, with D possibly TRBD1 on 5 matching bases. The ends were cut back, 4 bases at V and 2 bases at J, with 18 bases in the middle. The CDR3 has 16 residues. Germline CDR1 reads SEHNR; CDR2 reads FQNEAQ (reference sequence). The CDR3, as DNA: TGTGCCAGCAGCTCTCCTCCTCGGACACCTACCTACGAGCAGTACTTC. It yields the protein CASSSPPRTPTYEQYF.

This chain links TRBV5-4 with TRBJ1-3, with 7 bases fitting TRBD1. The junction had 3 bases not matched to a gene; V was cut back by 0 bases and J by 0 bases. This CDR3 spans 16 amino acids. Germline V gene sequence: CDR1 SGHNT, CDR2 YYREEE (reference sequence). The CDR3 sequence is CASSLEQGSSGNTIYF. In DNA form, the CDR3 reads TGTGCCAGCAGCTTGGAACAGGGGAGCTCTGGAAACACCATATATTTT.

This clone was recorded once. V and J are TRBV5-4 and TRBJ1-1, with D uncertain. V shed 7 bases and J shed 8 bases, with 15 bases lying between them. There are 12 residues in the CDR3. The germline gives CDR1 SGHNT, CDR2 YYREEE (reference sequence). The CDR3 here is CASASVGSEAFF. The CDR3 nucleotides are TGTGCCAGCGCGAGTGTGGGGTCAGAAGCTTTCTTT.

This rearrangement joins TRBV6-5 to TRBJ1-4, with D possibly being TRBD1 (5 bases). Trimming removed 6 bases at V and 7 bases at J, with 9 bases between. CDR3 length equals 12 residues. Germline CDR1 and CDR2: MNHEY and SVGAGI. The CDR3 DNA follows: TGTGCCAGCAGCCCTCAGGGTGAAAAACTGTTTTTT. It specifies CASSPQGEKLFF.

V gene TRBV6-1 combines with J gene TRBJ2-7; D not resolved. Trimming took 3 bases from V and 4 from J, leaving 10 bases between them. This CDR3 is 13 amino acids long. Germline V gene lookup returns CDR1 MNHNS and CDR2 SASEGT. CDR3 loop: CASSEEYVYEQYF. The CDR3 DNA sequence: TGTGCCAGCAGTGAGGAATACGTTTACGAGCAGTACTTC.

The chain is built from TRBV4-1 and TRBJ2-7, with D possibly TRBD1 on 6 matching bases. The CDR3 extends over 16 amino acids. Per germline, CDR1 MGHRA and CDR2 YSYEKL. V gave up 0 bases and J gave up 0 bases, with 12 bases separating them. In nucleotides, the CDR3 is TGCGCCAGCAGCCAAGAATCCAGGGGCGGCTCCTACGAGCAGTACTTC. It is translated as CASSQESRGGSYEQYF.

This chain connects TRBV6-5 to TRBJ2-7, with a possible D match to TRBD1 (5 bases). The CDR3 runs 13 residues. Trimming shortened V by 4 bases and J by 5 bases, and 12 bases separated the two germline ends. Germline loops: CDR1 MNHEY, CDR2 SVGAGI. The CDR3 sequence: CASSSAGFNEQYF. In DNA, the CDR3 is TGTGCCAGCAGTTCCGCAGGGTTCAACGAGCAGTACTTC.

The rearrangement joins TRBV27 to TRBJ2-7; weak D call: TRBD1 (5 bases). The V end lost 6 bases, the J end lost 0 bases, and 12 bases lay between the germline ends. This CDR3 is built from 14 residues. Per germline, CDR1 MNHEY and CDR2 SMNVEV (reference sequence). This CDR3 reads CASRSLDISYEQYF. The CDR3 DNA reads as TGTGCCAGCAGATCCCTGGACATCTCCTACGAGCAGTACTTC.

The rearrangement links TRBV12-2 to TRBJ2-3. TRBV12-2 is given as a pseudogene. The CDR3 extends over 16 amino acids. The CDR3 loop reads CASRSHSGPSTDTQYF. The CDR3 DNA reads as TGTGCAAGTCGCTCACACAGTGGACCTAGCACAGATACGCAGTATTTT.

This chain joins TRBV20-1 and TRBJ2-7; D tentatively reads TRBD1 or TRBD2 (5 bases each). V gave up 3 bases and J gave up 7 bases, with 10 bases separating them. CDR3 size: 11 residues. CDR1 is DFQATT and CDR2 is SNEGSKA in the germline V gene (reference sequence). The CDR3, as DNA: TGCAGTGCTAGTACCGAGGGGGAGCAGTACTTC. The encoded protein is CSASTEGEQYF.

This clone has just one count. For the CDR3, the DNA is TGCGCCAGCAGTGAGTCTCCCGGGACAGGCACAGATACGCAGTATTTT. This translates into CASSESPGTGTDTQYF. The rearrangement links TRBV10-2 to TRBJ2-3; 7 positions agree with TRBD1. Per the germline V gene, CDR1 is WSHSY and CDR2 is SAAADI. The CDR3 covers 16 residues. Trimming cost V 0 bases and J 1 base; bases outside gene matches: 4.

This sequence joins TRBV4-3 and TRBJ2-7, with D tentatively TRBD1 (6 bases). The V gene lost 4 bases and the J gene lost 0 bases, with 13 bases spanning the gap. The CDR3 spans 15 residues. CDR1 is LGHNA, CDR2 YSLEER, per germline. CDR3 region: CASSPQGMSSYEQYF. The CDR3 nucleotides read TGCGCCAGCAGCCCCCAGGGGATGAGCTCCTACGAGCAGTACTTC.

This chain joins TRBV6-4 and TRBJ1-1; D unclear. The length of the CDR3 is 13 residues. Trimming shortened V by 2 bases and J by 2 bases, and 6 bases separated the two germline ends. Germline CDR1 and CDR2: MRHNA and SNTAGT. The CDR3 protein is CASSDESNTEAFF. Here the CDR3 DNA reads TGTGCCAGCAGTGACGAGAGTAACACTGAAGCTTTCTTT.

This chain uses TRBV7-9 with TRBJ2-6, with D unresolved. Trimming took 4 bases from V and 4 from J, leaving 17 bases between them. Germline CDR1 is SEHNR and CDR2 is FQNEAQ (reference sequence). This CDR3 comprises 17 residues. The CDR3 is CASSSPLIKNGANVLTF. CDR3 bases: TGTGCCAGCAGCTCCCCCCTCATCAAGAACGGGGCCAACGTCCTGACTTTC.

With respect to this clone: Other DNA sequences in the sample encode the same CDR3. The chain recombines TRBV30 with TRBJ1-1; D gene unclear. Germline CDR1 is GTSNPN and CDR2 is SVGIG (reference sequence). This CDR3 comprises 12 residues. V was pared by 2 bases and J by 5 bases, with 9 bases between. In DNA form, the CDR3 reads TGTGCCTGGAGTCCCGGGAATACTGAAGCTTTCTTT. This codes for CAWSPGNTEAFF.

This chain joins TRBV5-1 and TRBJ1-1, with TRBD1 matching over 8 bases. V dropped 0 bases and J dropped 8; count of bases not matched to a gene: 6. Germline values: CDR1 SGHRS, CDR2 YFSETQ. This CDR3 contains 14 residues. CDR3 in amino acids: CASSLGRTGTEAFF. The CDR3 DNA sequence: TGCGCCAGCAGCTTGGGCCGGACAGGGACCGAAGCTTTCTTT.

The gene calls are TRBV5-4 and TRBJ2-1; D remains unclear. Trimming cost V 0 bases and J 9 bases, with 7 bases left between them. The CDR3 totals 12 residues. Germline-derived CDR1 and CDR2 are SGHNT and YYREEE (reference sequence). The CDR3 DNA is TGTGCCAGCAGCTTGGGGCTAGGTGAGCAGTTCTTC. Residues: CASSLGLGEQFF.

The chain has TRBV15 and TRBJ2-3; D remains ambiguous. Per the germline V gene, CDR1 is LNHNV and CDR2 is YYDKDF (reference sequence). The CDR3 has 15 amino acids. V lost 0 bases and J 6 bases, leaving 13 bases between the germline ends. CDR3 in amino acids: CATSREEPPQDTQYF. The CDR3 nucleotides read TGTGCCACCAGCAGAGAGGAGCCTCCACAGGATACGCAGTATTTT.